The 10 T cell receptor beta chains in this list originate from one sample, sequenced in a study of shared clonotypes between healthy human individuals. Sequencing was performed with immunoSEQ multiplex PCR; in TCRdb, only in-frame clones are kept and a portion is missing. The sample carries about 750,000 clones, 85% to 95% recorded once. CD8 cells classed as naive were CD45RO-negative and positively selected for CCR7, excluding terminally differentiated effector memory CD45RA+ cells. Sequencing was performed on naive CD8+ T cells sorted from blood. The source is a man aged 25 to 40 in good health.

The rearrangement uses TRBV7-6 and TRBJ2-7; D is perhaps TRBD2 (6 bases). Trimming took 2 bases from V and 1 from J, leaving 12 bases between them. This CDR3 is 15 amino acids long. Per the germline V gene, CDR1 is SGHVS and CDR2 is FNYEAQ. CDR3 sequence (DNA): TGTGCCAGCAGCTTATTTGGGGGGAAGTCCTACGAGCAGTACTTC. Protein sequence: CASSLFGGKSYEQYF. Full variable domain (outside the CDR3, taken from reference TRBV7-6 and TRBJ2-7): GAGVSQSPRYKVTKRGQDVALRCDPISGHVSLYWYRQALGQGPEFLTYFNYEAQQDKSGLPNDRFSAERPEGSISTLTIQRTEQRDSAMYRCASSLFGGKSYEQYFGPGTRLTVT.

J is TRBJ2-7 and V is TRBV27; D may be TRBD2 (6 bases). The germline V gene encodes CDR1 MNHEY and CDR2 SMNVEV (reference sequence). Trimming removed 5 bases from V and 0 bases from J, with 14 bases in between. The CDR3 covers 15 residues. CDR3 sequence reads: CASSRREPPSYEQYF. CDR3 nucleotides: TGTGCCAGCAGTCGTCGGGAGCCCCCCTCCTACGAGCAGTACTTC.

The rearrangement joins TRBV1 to TRBJ1-5; the tabulated D call, TRBD1, remains unverified against the DNA. TRBV1 is tagged as a pseudogene. The CDR3 is 13 residues long. This CDR3 reads CTSSQGRVQPQHF. CDR3 DNA: TGCACCAGCAGCCAAGGCAGGGTTCAGCCCCAGCATTTT.

The chain has TRBV4-1 and TRBJ1-5; unclear D gene. CDR3 length: 15 residues. Germline V gene sequence: CDR1 MGHRA, CDR2 YSYEKL. V was cut by 7 bases and J by 0 bases, with 13 bases left in between. This chain's CDR3 is CASTLVPDSNQPQHF. CDR3 nucleotides: TGCGCCAGCACCCTGGTACCAGATAGCAATCAGCCCCAGCATTTT.

The V gene is TRBV19, the J gene TRBJ2-7, with D possibly called TRBD1 or TRBD2 (5 bases each). Per the germline V gene, CDR1 is LNHDA and CDR2 is SQIVND (reference sequence). V was pared by 1 base and J by 4 bases, with 11 bases between. The CDR3 is 14 amino acids. CDR3 DNA sequence: TGTGCCAGTAGTATAGCTAAGGGACCTTACGAGCAGTACTTC. This encodes CASSIAKGPYEQYF.

The chain is built from TRBV27 and TRBJ2-1; D uncertain. This CDR3 is built from 16 residues. V dropped 7 bases and J dropped 2 bases, with 18 bases sitting between them. Germline lookup yields CDR1 MNHEY and CDR2 SMNVEV (reference sequence). The CDR3: CASKSTELSTYNEQFF. CDR3 nucleotides: TGTGCCAGCAAGTCAACGGAACTAAGTACCTACAATGAGCAGTTCTTC.

On this clone: A much bigger clone sits one base away, suggesting this may be a read error. Other nucleotide sequences from this sample produce the same CDR3. The chain couples TRBV25-1 to TRBJ2-7, with no clear D. This CDR3 is built from 11 residues. V shed 4 bases and J shed 3 bases, with 4 bases lying between them. Germline CDR1 is MGHDK and CDR2 is SYGVNS. CDR3: CASSGSYEQYF. For the CDR3, the DNA is TGTGCCAGCAGTGGGAGCTACGAGCAGTACTTC.

The genes are TRBV6-1 and TRBJ2-3; no firm D call. V dropped 6 bases and J dropped 1 base, with 14 bases sitting between them. The length of the CDR3 is 15 residues. Germline CDR1 MNHNS, CDR2 SASEGT. CDR3 in amino acids: CASSGFSLGTDTQYF. DNA for the CDR3: TGTGCCAGCAGCGGTTTTTCTCTGGGCACAGATACGCAGTATTTT.

Only a few counts were recorded for this clone. The chain has TRBV21-1 and TRBJ2-2; TRBD1, as called in the table, went unchecked against the DNA. TRBV21-1 is an annotated pseudogene. The CDR3 covers 13 residues. The CDR3 nucleotides are TGTGCCAGCAGCATAGGGGGAACCGGGGAGCTGTTTTTT. This translates into CASSIGGTGELFF.

V usage is TRBV4-3 and J usage is TRBJ2-2, with 7 positions matching TRBD1. The length of the CDR3 is 15 residues. The ends lost 3 bases at V and 5 bases at J; junction bases unmatched: 6. Germline CDR1 and CDR2: LGHNA and YSLEER. The CDR3 loop is CASSQGTATTGELFF. CDR3 sequence (DNA): TGCGCCAGCAGCCAGGGGACAGCTACAACCGGGGAGCTGTTTTTT.